The 14 T cell receptor beta chains presented below share a single source sample, sequenced in a study of cytomegalovirus exposure and HLA in healthy donors. PCR amplification relied on 60 Vbeta primers (plus 13 Jbeta primers). TCRdb's copy holds only in-frame clones and misses some; the assay was immunoSEQ multiplex PCR. There are fewer than 200,000 clones in the sample; around 80% occur only once, and 0.75% to 0.9% lies in the top ten. The sequenced sample was PBMCs. Receptors originate from a woman aged 18-29 years in good health and CMV-seronegative.

The chain uses TRBV28 and TRBJ1-1; 7 bases are a match to TRBD1. The CDR3 is 13 amino acids. CDR1 MDHEN and CDR2 SYDVKM come from the germline V gene. The trim removed 4 bases at V and 11 bases at J, leaving 10 bases unmatched. The CDR3, as DNA: TGTGCCAGCAGTTCAACCCCAGACAGGGAGGCTTTCTTT. Translation: CASSSTPDREAFF.

The V gene is TRBV6-5, the J gene TRBJ2-6; D is undetermined. The germline V gene encodes CDR1 MNHEY and CDR2 SVGAGI. V shed 3 bases and J shed 0 bases, with 6 bases lying between them. The CDR3 totals 15 residues. CDR3 amino acids: CASSYGDSGANVLTF. CDR3 DNA sequence: TGTGCCAGCAGTTATGGAGACTCTGGGGCCAACGTCCTGACTTTC.

This clone appeared a few times. The chain uses TRBV7-9 and TRBJ1-1; D is undetermined. The CDR3 contains 15 residues. From germline, CDR1 is SEHNR and CDR2 FQNEAQ (reference sequence). The V end lost 2 bases, the J end lost 4 bases, and 14 bases lay between the germline ends. CDR3 region: CASSLLVGSGTEAFF. The CDR3 DNA sequence: TGTGCCAGCAGCTTACTCGTAGGGAGCGGCACTGAAGCTTTCTTT.

This clone was picked up one time. V and J are TRBV28 and TRBJ1-5; D not certain. Trimming shortened V by 5 bases and J by 0 bases, and 11 bases separated the two germline ends. Per the germline V gene, CDR1 is MDHEN and CDR2 is SYDVKM. This CDR3 region has 15 residues. CDR3: CASSTPGNSNQPQHF. The CDR3 bases are TGTGCCAGCAGTACGCCAGGCAATAGCAATCAGCCCCAGCATTTT.

This chain joins TRBV28 and TRBJ2-7, with 11 bases that match TRBD2. The J segment lost 5 bases and the V segment lost 5 bases, leaving 8 bases of the junction unmatched. CDR1 and CDR2 (germline): MDHEN, SYDVKM. The CDR3 totals 15 residues. The CDR3 loop reads CASSQGLAGANEQYF. In DNA form, the CDR3 reads TGTGCCAGCAGTCAAGGACTAGCGGGTGCCAACGAGCAGTACTTC.

The chain recombines TRBV2 with TRBJ1-1; D is possibly TRBD1 (6 bases). The CDR3 is made up of 14 amino acids. The germline gives CDR1 SNHLY, CDR2 FYNNEI. Trimming cost V 2 bases and J 1 base, with 8 bases left between them. CDR3: CASSEQGPNTEAFF. Written as DNA, the CDR3 is TGTGCCAGCAGTGAACAGGGGCCGAACACTGAAGCTTTCTTT.

The CDR3 DNA is TGTGCCAGCTCACGGGCGAACACTGAAGCTTTCTTT. This gives the protein CASSRANTEAFF. This chain uses TRBV18 with TRBJ1-1; D is undetermined. V was cut by 4 bases and J by 1 base, with 4 bases left in between. The germline V gene has CDR1 KGHSH and CDR2 LQKENI. This CDR3 has 12 amino acids. Based on the CDR3 plus reference TRBV18 and TRBJ1-1, the full variable domain is NAGVMQNPRHLVRRRGQEARLRCSPMKGHSHVYWYRQLPEEGLKFMVYLQKENIIDESGMPKERFSAEFPKEGPSILRIQQVVRGDSAAYFCASSRANTEAFFGQGTRLTVV.

This clone was observed once. The sample has other DNA sequences that encode this CDR3 too. The rearrangement uses TRBV19 and TRBJ1-4, with a tentative D call TRBD1 (5 bases). This CDR3 comprises 14 residues. V gave up 3 bases and J gave up 2 bases, with 7 bases separating them. Germline assignment: CDR1 LNHDA and CDR2 SQIVND (reference sequence). The CDR3 spells CASSIRQTNEKLFF. The CDR3 region has the DNA TGTGCCAGTAGTATTCGACAGACTAATGAAAAACTGTTTTTT.

V and J are TRBV5-6 and TRBJ2-1, with TRBD2 matching 10 bases. The trim removed 4 bases at V and 4 bases at J, leaving 8 bases unmatched. Germline V gives CDR1 SGHDT, CDR2 YYEEEE. This CDR3 has 16 residues. CDR3 loop: CASSGGLAAAYNEQFF. The DNA of the CDR3 is TGTGCCAGCAGCGGAGGACTAGCGGCCGCGTACAATGAGCAGTTCTTC. The whole variable domain, filled in from reference TRBV5-6 and TRBJ2-1, reads DAGVTQSPTHLIKTRGQQVTLRCSPKSGHDTVSWYQQALGQGPQFIFQYYEEEERQRGNFPDRFSGHQFPNYSSELNVNALLLGDSALYLCASSGGLAAAYNEQFFGPGTRLTVL.

Points on this clone: Without the conserved terminal phenylalanine or tryptophan, this CDR3 likely stems from a read error. The chain has TRBV27 and TRBJ2-7, with 10 bases that match TRBD1. Germline assignment: CDR1 MNHEY and CDR2 SMNVEV (reference sequence). The CDR3 is 13 residues long. V dropped 8 bases and J dropped 3; count of bases not matched to a gene: 4. CDR3 sequence reads: CASCRTGGYEQYL. Here the CDR3 DNA reads TGTGCCAGCTGCAGGACAGGGGGCTACGAGCAGTACCTC.

The rearrangement joins TRBV7-8 to TRBJ2-1, with 11 bases identical to TRBD2. In germline, CDR1 is SGHVS, CDR2 FQNEAQ. The J segment lost 8 bases and the V segment lost 4 bases, leaving 7 bases of the junction unmatched. CDR3 length: 15 amino acids. Here the CDR3 reads CASSYLAGGGDEQFF. The CDR3, as DNA: TGTGCCAGCAGCTATTTAGCGGGAGGGGGGGATGAGCAGTTCTTC. The full variable domain, in which reference TRBV7-8 and TRBJ2-1 provide the parts outside the CDR3, is GAGVSQSPRYKVAKRGQDVALRCDPISGHVSLFWYQQALGQGPEFLTYFQNEAQLDKSGLPSDRFFAERPEGSVSTLKIQRTQQEDSAVYLCASSYLAGGGDEQFFGPGTRLTVL.

The rearrangement joins TRBV16 to TRBJ2-3; the match to TRBD2 covers 7 bases. This CDR3 region has 16 residues. V was clipped by 4 bases and J by 1 base; unmatched bases: 8. CDR1 and CDR2 from the germline V gene are KGHSY and FQNENV. CDR3 in DNA: TGTGCCAGCAGCCCTCAAACGGGAGGTGGCACAGATACGCAGTATTTT. It is translated as CASSPQTGGGTDTQYF.

This chain uses TRBV11-1 with TRBJ2-7; no clear D. Germline loops: CDR1 SGHAT, CDR2 FQDESV (reference sequence). The CDR3 spans 12 residues. The ends were cut back, 1 base at V and 4 bases at J, with 5 bases in the middle. The CDR3 protein is CASSLGAYEQYF. CDR3 bases: TGTGCCAGCAGCTTAGGAGCGTACGAGCAGTACTTC.

The chain joins TRBV13 to TRBJ2-7, with 9 bases that match TRBD2. This CDR3 has 16 amino acids. J was trimmed by 4 bases and V by 4 bases; bases with no gene match: 11. CDR1 is PRHDT and CDR2 is FYEKMQ in the germline V gene (reference sequence). The CDR3 sequence: CASSSPIAGVRYEQYF. The CDR3 nucleotides read TGTGCCAGCAGCTCACCTATAGCGGGAGTGAGATACGAGCAGTACTTC. Supplemented by reference TRBV13 and TRBJ2-7, the full variable domain reads AAGVIQSPRHLIKEKRETATLKCYPIPRHDTVYWYQQGPGQDPQFLISFYEKMQSDKGSIPDRFSAQQFSDYHSELNMSSLELGDSALYFCASSSPIAGVRYEQYFGPGTRLTVT.